This TCR beta chain was sequenced during a study of human T cells and chemical hapten exposure. In the study overall: Patients, predominantly female, presented with alopecia areata, totalis or universalis. Study-wide findings and caveats: The donor cohort had alopecia, so its immune response may not match that of healthy people.

Notes on this clonotype: Its cognate antigen is unknown.

V shed 4 bases and J shed 4 bases, with 22 bases lying between them. The CDR3 extends over 18 amino acids. The germline V gene encodes CDR1 MNHEY and CDR2 SMNVEV (reference sequence). Time point: pre-sensitization, week 0. Stated treatment: therapeutic diphenylcyclopropenone sensitization with weekly scalp DPC. Blood collection happened ahead of applying each patch test. During construction of the library, unique molecular identifiers were attached to individual cDNA molecules for quantitative, reproducible TCR counting. TCRdb fed the RACE reads into MiXCR, producing one record per CDR3 protein. The repertoire holds 95,000 to 150,000 distinct CDR3 sequences, with approximately 15% as singletons.

The receptor comes from a woman between 18 and 29 years old with alopecia areata. Some clones in this sample may be carry-over from other donors' samples. This chain uses TRBV27 with TRBJ2-2, with D perhaps matching TRBD2 (5 bases). The sample consisted of whole blood, taken in connection with sensitization to the hapten diphenylcyclopropenone (DPC). The CDR3 loop is CASSSHLTRAMGTGELFF. CDR3 nucleotides: TGTGCCAGCAGTTCCCATCTGACGAGGGCGATGGGCACCGGGGAGCTGTTTTTT.